The 17 T cell receptor beta chains listed next were all sequenced from one sample in a study of untreated major depressive disorder. Sequencing used immunoSEQ multiplex PCR; TCRdb keeps in-frame clones, though not all of them. The table includes fewer than 25,000 clones, over 65% detected once. Sequencing was done on a sample of CD4+ T cells from PBMCs. The receptors were sampled from a young woman in good health.

The chain couples TRBV6-5 to TRBJ1-1, with D possibly TRBD1 on 5 matching bases. Trimming removed 5 bases at V and 5 bases at J, with 12 bases between. This CDR3 comprises 13 residues. The V gene's germline CDR1 is MNHEY and CDR2 SVGAGI. CDR3 nucleotides: TGTGCCAGCAGTAAGATGGGGGGGACTGAAGCTTTCTTT. The encoded protein is CASSKMGGTEAFF.

A single count supports this clone. V usage is TRBV7-2 and J usage is TRBJ1-2, with 9 bases matching TRBD1. The CDR3 length is 14 residues. CDR1 and CDR2 (germline): SGHTA, FQGNSA. The V segment lost 5 bases and the J segment 8 bases; nucleotides outside the gene matches: 9. The CDR3, as DNA: TGTGCCAGCAGCCCGAGGACAGGGGATCGGGGCTACACCTTC. It is translated as CASSPRTGDRGYTF.

The V gene is TRBV4-2, the J gene TRBJ2-3; 13 bases are a match to TRBD2. The V gene end was trimmed by 1 base and the J gene end by 4 bases; junction bases not matched to a gene: 2. CDR1 and CDR2 from the germline V gene are LGHNA and YNFKEQ. The CDR3 consists of 16 residues. The CDR3 DNA reads as TGTGCCAGCAGCCAAGGGACTAGCGGGAGAGCAGATACGCAGTATTTT. Translation gives CASSQGTSGRADTQYF.

This clone was recorded only once. This chain uses TRBV11-2 with TRBJ1-4, with TRBD1 as a possible D gene (6 bases). The germline gives CDR1 SGHAT, CDR2 FQNNGV. Trimming removed 3 bases from V and 8 bases from J, with 16 bases in between. This CDR3 spans 15 amino acids. In nucleotides, the CDR3 is TGTGCCAGCAGCTTTAATACAGGGCGGGGAGAAAAACTGTTTTTT. It encodes CASSFNTGRGEKLFF.

J is TRBJ2-3 and V is TRBV28; TRBD1 matches at 7 bases. The V gene end was trimmed by 4 bases and the J gene end by 5 bases; junction bases not matched to a gene: 9. This CDR3 region has 15 residues. Germline V CDR1 and CDR2: MDHEN, SYDVKM. The CDR3: CASSSRQGRGDTQYF. The CDR3 nucleotides are TGTGCCAGCAGTTCTCGACAGGGCCGGGGAGATACGCAGTATTTT.

This clone was detected a few times. This chain joins TRBV9 and TRBJ1-3; D is unresolved. Germline assignment: CDR1 SGDLS and CDR2 YYNGEE. The V end was cut by 0 bases, the J end by 7 bases, with 8 bases between. The CDR3 contains 13 residues. The CDR3 loop reads CASSVDLGNTIYF. The CDR3 DNA reads TGTGCCAGCAGCGTAGATCTGGGGAACACCATATATTTT.

The chain employs TRBV27 and TRBJ2-7, with 11 bases that match TRBD2. Per the germline V gene, CDR1 is MNHEY and CDR2 is SMNVEV (reference sequence). V shed 5 bases and J 3 bases; nucleotides not matched to a gene: 21. There are 20 residues in the CDR3. CDR3 in amino acids: CASSSSWWAASGRLDYEQYF. In nucleotides, the CDR3 is TGTGCCAGCAGTAGCTCTTGGTGGGCGGCTAGCGGGAGGTTGGACTACGAGCAGTACTTC.

In this sample, this clone turned up a few times. CDR3 in amino acids: CASSDQGVGEKLFF. CDR3 DNA sequence: TGTGCCAGCAGTGACCAGGGGGTGGGTGAAAAACTGTTTTTT. The rearrangement joins TRBV2 to TRBJ1-4, with 7 bases aligning to TRBD1. Germline lookup yields CDR1 SNHLY and CDR2 FYNNEI. This CDR3 is 14 amino acids long. V lost 3 bases, J lost 7 bases, and 5 bases stayed unmatched.

V and J are TRBV7-9 and TRBJ1-4; weak D call: TRBD1 (5 bases). V lost 0 bases and J 2 bases, leaving 10 bases between the germline ends. Germline V gene data show CDR1 as SEHNR and CDR2 as FQNEAQ (reference sequence). This CDR3 has 16 residues. CDR3 residues: CASSLAAAGTNEKLFF. For the CDR3, the DNA is TGTGCCAGCAGCTTAGCGGCGGCAGGGACTAATGAAAAACTGTTTTTT.

The chain carries TRBV5-1 and TRBJ2-5; 14 bases match TRBD2. V lost 0 bases to trimming and J lost 5 bases; unmatched junction nucleotides: 3. CDR3 length: 16 amino acids. Germline CDR1 and CDR2: SGHRS and YFSETQ. Here the CDR3 reads CASSLGGTSGSETQYF. In DNA form, the CDR3 reads TGCGCCAGCAGCTTGGGGGGGACTAGCGGGAGCGAGACCCAGTACTTC.

The rearrangement uses TRBV5-4 and TRBJ2-2, with a tentative D call TRBD2 (7 bases). Germline lookup yields CDR1 SGHNT and CDR2 YYREEE (reference sequence). Deletions cut 3 bases from V and 0 bases from J, with 12 bases between. The CDR3 is 16 amino acids. The CDR3 loop is CASSWGAGANTGELFF. The CDR3 DNA follows: TGTGCCAGCAGCTGGGGGGCGGGAGCGAACACCGGGGAGCTGTTTTTT.

The rearrangement joins TRBV7-9 to TRBJ1-3; perhaps TRBD1 as D (5 bases). V lost 4 bases to trimming and J lost 4 bases, with 17 bases between them. This CDR3 is built from 16 residues. Germline-derived CDR1 and CDR2 are SEHNR and FQNEAQ (reference sequence). The CDR3 is CASSSRLSGKGNTIYF. CDR3 DNA sequence: TGTGCCAGCAGCTCAAGGCTATCAGGGAAGGGAAACACCATATATTTT.

The chain combines TRBV6-5 with TRBJ2-7, with 9 bases identical to TRBD1. This CDR3 is 16 amino acids long. Germline V gene lookup returns CDR1 MNHEY and CDR2 SVGAGI. Unmatched junction bases numbered 12, after V lost 2 bases and J lost 7 bases. CDR3 sequence reads: CASSYDTGTGSSEQYF. The CDR3 nucleotides read TGTGCCAGCAGTTACGACACCGGGACAGGGTCGAGTGAGCAGTACTTC.

This clone was seen a handful of times. The chain carries TRBV2 and TRBJ1-6; TRBD1 aligns across 7 bases. Germline V CDR1 and CDR2: SNHLY, FYNNEI. This CDR3 is 15 amino acids long. J was trimmed by 3 bases and V by 9 bases; bases with no gene match: 8. CDR3 in DNA: TGTGCCAGTACCTCCGGACAGGTCTATAATTCACCCCTCCACTTT. Amino acids: CASTSGQVYNSPLHF. The whole variable domain, remainder taken from reference TRBV2 and TRBJ1-6, is EPEVTQTPSHQVTQMGQEVILRCVPISNHLYFYWYRQILGQKVEFLVSFYNNEISEKSEIFDDQFSVERPDGSNFTLKIRSTKLEDSAMYFCASTSGQVYNSPLHFGNGTRLTVT.

This rearrangement joins TRBV7-9 to TRBJ2-5; D perhaps matches TRBD1 (6 bases). Germline V gene sequence: CDR1 SEHNR, CDR2 FQNEAQ (reference sequence). CDR3 length: 15 amino acids. With 5 bases removed from V and 4 bases from J, the gap between germline ends came to 17 bases. The CDR3 DNA is TGTGCCAGCAGCCAAACAGGGCTGCGACGAGAGACCCAGTACTTC. Amino acids: CASSQTGLRRETQYF.

The chain has TRBV6-1 and TRBJ2-5; perhaps TRBD2 as D (5 bases). Per the germline V gene, CDR1 is MNHNS and CDR2 is SASEGT. The CDR3 has 14 amino acids. Trimming left V 3 bases short and J 4 bases short, with 12 bases between. This CDR3 is CASSDYGGGETQYF. Written as DNA, the CDR3 is TGTGCCAGCAGTGACTACGGCGGAGGAGAGACCCAGTACTTC.

The table lists this clone with a few counts. The rearrangement links TRBV4-2 to TRBJ2-1; 11 bases agree with TRBD2. The germline V gene encodes CDR1 LGHNA and CDR2 YNFKEQ. Losses at the gene ends were 0 bases for V and 7 bases for J; bases not matched to a gene: 5. This CDR3 has 16 residues. The CDR3 sequence: CASSQDGLAGGNEQFF. Written as DNA, the CDR3 is TGTGCCAGCAGCCAAGATGGGCTAGCGGGAGGAAATGAGCAGTTCTTC.